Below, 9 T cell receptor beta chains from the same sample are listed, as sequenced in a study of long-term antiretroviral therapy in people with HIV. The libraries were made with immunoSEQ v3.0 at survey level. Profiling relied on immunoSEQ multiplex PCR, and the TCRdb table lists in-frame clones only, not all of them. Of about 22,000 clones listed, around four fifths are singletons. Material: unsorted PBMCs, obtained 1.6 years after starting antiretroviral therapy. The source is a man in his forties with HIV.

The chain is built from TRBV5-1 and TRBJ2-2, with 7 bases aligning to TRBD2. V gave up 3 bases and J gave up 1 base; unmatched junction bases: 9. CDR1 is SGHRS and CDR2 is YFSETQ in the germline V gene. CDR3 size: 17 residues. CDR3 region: CASSWRAGAKNTGELFF. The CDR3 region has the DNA TGCGCCAGCAGCTGGCGGGCGGGAGCAAAGAACACCGGGGAGCTGTTTTTT.

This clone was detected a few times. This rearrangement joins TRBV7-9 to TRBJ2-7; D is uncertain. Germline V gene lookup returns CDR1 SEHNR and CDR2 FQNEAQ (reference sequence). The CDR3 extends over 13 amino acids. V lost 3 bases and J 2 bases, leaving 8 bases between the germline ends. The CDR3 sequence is CASSFTETYEQYF. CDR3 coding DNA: TGTGCCAGCAGCTTTACAGAGACCTACGAGCAGTACTTC. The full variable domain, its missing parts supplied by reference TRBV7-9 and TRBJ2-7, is DTGVSQNPRHKITKRGQNVTFRCDPISEHNRLYWYRQTLGQGPEFLTYFQNEAQLEKSRLLSDRFSAERPKGSFSTLEIQRTEQGDSAMYLCASSFTETYEQYFGPGTRLTVT.

The CDR3 is CSVELTGTSGEQYF. The CDR3 coding sequence is TGCAGCGTTGAACTTACCGGGACTAGCGGCGAGCAGTACTTC. This chain connects TRBV29-1 to TRBJ2-7, with 11 positions matching TRBD2. V shed 2 bases and J 6 bases; nucleotides not matched to a gene: 6. Germline-derived CDR1 and CDR2 are SQVTM and ANQGSEA. The CDR3 runs to 14 residues.

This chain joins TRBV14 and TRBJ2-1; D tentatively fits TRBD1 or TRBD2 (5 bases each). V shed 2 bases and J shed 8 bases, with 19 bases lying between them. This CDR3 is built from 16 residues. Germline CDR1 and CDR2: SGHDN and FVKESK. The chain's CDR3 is CASSQYGRPVGDEQFF. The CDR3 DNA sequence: TGTGCCAGCAGCCAATACGGACGTCCTGTGGGGGATGAGCAGTTCTTC.

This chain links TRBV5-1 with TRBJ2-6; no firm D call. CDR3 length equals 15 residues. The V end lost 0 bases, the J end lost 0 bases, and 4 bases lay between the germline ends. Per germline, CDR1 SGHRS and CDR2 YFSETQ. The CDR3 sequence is CASSLANSGANVLTF. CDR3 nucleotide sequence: TGCGCCAGCAGCTTGGCCAACTCTGGGGCCAACGTCCTGACTTTC.

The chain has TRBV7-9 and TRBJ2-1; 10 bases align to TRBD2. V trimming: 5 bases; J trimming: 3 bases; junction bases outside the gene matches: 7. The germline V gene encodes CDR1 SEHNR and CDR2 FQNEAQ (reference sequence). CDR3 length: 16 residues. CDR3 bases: TGTGCCAGCAGCGCAAGCGGGGGGGCGTTCTACAATGAGCAGTTCTTC. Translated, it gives CASSASGGAFYNEQFF.

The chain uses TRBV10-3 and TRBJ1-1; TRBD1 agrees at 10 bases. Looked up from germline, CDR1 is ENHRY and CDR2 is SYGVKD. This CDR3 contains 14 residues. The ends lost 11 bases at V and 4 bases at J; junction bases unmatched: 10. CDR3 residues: CADNRDRGLTEAFF. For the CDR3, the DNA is TGTGCCGACAACCGGGACAGGGGTCTCACTGAAGCTTTCTTT.

The CDR3 coding sequence is TGTGCCAGCAGCTTAGGGACTAGCGCATCCTACGAGCAGTACTTC. Residues: CASSLGTSASYEQYF. The chain combines TRBV7-2 with TRBJ2-7; 9 nucleotides match TRBD2. The V gene's germline CDR1 is SGHTA and CDR2 FQGNSA. Unmatched junction bases numbered 2, after V lost 1 base and J lost 1 base. The CDR3 spans 15 residues.

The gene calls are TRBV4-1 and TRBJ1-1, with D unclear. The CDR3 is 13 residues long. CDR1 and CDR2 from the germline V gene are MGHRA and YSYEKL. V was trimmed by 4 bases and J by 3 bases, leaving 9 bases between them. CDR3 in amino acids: CASSPFIDTEAFF. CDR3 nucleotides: TGCGCCAGCAGCCCCTTCATAGACACTGAAGCTTTCTTT.